What follows describes a single T cell receptor (beta chain). This specimen belongs to a study of CD8 T cells in Susac syndrome. Study in general: Among the sequenced Susac syndrome patients, 5 or 6 had active disease while 8 or 9 were in remission.

CDR3 size: 12 residues. The V end was cut by 1 base, the J end by 8 bases, with 8 bases between. CDR1 is MGHRA and CDR2 is YSYEKL in the germline V gene. Through negative isolation, CD4+ and CD8+ T cells were obtained, while TEMRA cells were enriched using FACS. Random-hexamer reverse transcription was applied to roughly 0.5 to 1 ug RNA. TCRdb re-called the immunoSEQ multiplex PCR reads through MiXCR, storing one row per CDR3 protein. In the table there are more than 150,000 distinct CDR3 sequences, roughly 95% of which are singletons. This TCR came from a human donor with Susac syndrome. The chain has TRBV4-1 and TRBJ1-1; no reliable D call. Input material: CD4+ T cells from PBMCs. DNA of the CDR3: TGCGCCAGCAGCCAAGGACCCTCCGAAGCTTTCTTT. Its translation: CASSQGPSEAFF.